This record covers a single TCR beta chain. No antigen is known for it. TCR alpha and beta CDR3 regions were amplified from RNA using iRepertoire nested multiplex PCR. Each CDR3 protein is one row after TCRdb ran MiXCR on the multiplex PCR reads. The top ten hold more than 10% of the sample, which has more than 350,000 distinct CDR3 sequences, 41% seen once. The data are from a study of glioma-infiltrating T cells. The wider study: WHO grade II oligodendrogliomas or astrocytomas, plus non-recurrent WHO grade IV glioblastomas, were sampled. Glioma patients had dexamethasone for six or fewer days before surgery. About 1.1 million peripheral T cells were targeted at about 4.5- to 11-fold coverage. Overall study results and limits: A blood CDR3 motif signature was depleted in highly divergent patients.

This TCR was sampled from a human donor with low-grade glioma or glioblastoma, undergoing nonglioma brain surgery, or in good health (not recorded which). Specimen: glioma tissue, nonneoplastic brain tissue, or PBMCs (not recorded which).

The CDR3, as DNA: TGTGCCAGCTCAGGCGGGGGATTCAACACTGAAGCTTTCTTT. Its protein product is CASSGGGFNTEAFF. This chain joins TRBV18 and TRBJ1-1; D is perhaps TRBD1 (5 bases). The V end lost 5 bases, the J end lost 2 bases, and 12 bases lay between the germline ends. The CDR3 consists of 14 residues. CDR1 and CDR2 from the germline V gene are KGHSH and LQKENI.